The subject of this entry is one T cell receptor beta chain. The specificity of this receptor is unknown. No clone much larger than this one lies a single base away; base qualities are absent. The time point tag for this specimen amounts to: pre-sensitization, week 0. The sample's treatment or condition, from its label and the paper: therapeutic diphenylcyclopropenone sensitization with weekly scalp DPC. Blood at each patch-test visit was drawn before the patch test was applied. Eligible patients were aged 18 to 70, diagnosed with alopecia, deemed suitable for DPC therapy, and excluded if pregnant. Total RNA was extracted from unfractionated whole blood that had been collected in Tempus Blood RNA tubes. Library preparation was by RACE. The instrument was a NextSeq 500. During library preparation, unique molecular identifiers were attached to individual cDNA molecules so that TCRs could be counted in a quantitative, reproducible way. For every blood RNA sample, sequencing covered both the TCR alpha and TCR beta chains. In the paper's pipeline: The median number of TCRs per sample was roughly 100,000, ranging from about 23,224 to 690,600. The Decombinator software suite was used to annotate the V, J and CDR3 of the TCR reads. For the PS versus PT1 abundance plots, all samples were subsampled to the same number of TCRs (28,000). TCRs were defined as expanded if absent before sensitization and observed at least eight times at the 2-week time point. The public reads were quality trimmed at Q25 with fastp and then assembled into clones with MiXCR by TCRdb, keeping productive beta chains. When rows share a CDR3 protein, they turn into one entry using the most common DNA and genes. The V and J calls were determined by TCRdb, not by the authors. This sample holds roughly 110,000 distinct CDR3 sequences; 12% were observed only once. The ten largest clones add up to around 1.5% of the sample.

V gives up 7 bases and J gives up 2 bases, and the segment between their germline ends measures 18 bases. CDR1 and CDR2 were assigned from the germline V gene as KGHDR and SFDVKD. Taken from cysteine to phenylalanine, the CDR3 has 16 residues. Of the read, only the CDR3 DNA is kept; its 48 bases are in frame from base 1. The entry originates in a study of human T cells and chemical hapten exposure (dated by TCRdb to the early 2020s). Some background on the complete study: For sensitization, 2% DPC in acetone was applied to an approximately 2 cm by approximately 2 cm area of upper inner arm skin. Patients additionally received weekly therapeutic DPC doses to the scalp throughout the approximately 25-week study period. In alopecia patients, the study followed how the peripheral blood TCR repertoire changed in vivo over primary and secondary sensitization to diphenylcyclopropenone (DPC), a hapten. Libraries were pooled for sequencing, and per-sample TCR yields varied mainly because of small differences in library volumes within the pool. Blood samples were taken from patients before sensitization (week 0) and at 2, 6 and about 24 weeks after DPC sensitization. The mostly female patient cohort included alopecia areata with under or over 50% scalp involvement, alopecia totalis and alopecia universalis. Roughly 30 alopecia patients gave blood for TCR sequencing at one to four time points (pre-sensitization, 2, 6 and 24 weeks). Patch testing on the upper back used Finn chambers containing 0.01% DPC, with scoring done after 6 days according to International Contact Dermatitis Research Group standards. The research as a whole found: Patch test score was positively correlated with the number of PT1 expanded TCRs, with significance at thresholds 8, 16 and 32 but not at 4. The number of TCRs above 1 in 1000 frequency did not change with DPC sensitization; there was no evidence of global repertoire structure alterations. Repeated subsampling changed both the strength of the expansion versus patch-test correlation and the threshold at which that correlation became significant. Because all patients had alopecia, a presumed autoimmune disease, the immune response of the patients might differ from that of healthy individuals. Compared with pre-sensitization or healthy control sets, expanded TCRs formed significantly more large CDR3 similarity clusters, which is consistent with antigen-driven responses.

This clonotype was obtained from a woman in her 50s with alopecia areata. Some clones in this sample may be carry-over from other donors' samples. Recombination joined TRBV24-1 with TRBJ2-3; the D gene is perhaps TRBD2, from 6 matching bases. The sample was whole blood, taken in connection with sensitization to the hapten diphenylcyclopropenone (DPC). The CDR3 sequence is CATSPSGGGFTDTQYF. The DNA sequence follows: TGTGCCACCAGCCCCTCCGGGGGTGGGTTCACAGATACGCAGTATTTT.